These 20 T cell receptor beta chains originate from one sample sequenced in a study of low-dose radiotherapy and immunotherapy resistance in tumors. First-strand cDNA used TRAV- and TRBV-specific primers, covering alpha and beta chains. Over roughly 20 PCR cycles, TCRs were amplified from a constant-region primer and V-primer adapter. TCRdb redid the calling of the reads with MiXCR, one entry per CDR3 protein. This repertoire shows about 15,000 distinct CDR3 sequences, 60% found once; its top ten account for roughly 7.7%. The source is a human donor with advanced metastatic prostate, ovarian, gallbladder or colorectal cancer (not recorded which). This table probably holds off-target reads from a library built for another chain.

The J gene is TRBJ2-5, the V gene TRBV11-2; D is perhaps TRBD2 (6 bases). The CDR3 loop spans 15 amino acids. Trimming left V 8 bases short and J 5 bases short, with 21 bases between. The germline CDR1 and CDR2 sequences are SGHAT and FQNNGV. This CDR3 reads CASGTGDRAPETQYF. CDR3 coding DNA: TGTGCCAGCGGTACGGGAGACAGAGCACCGGAGACCCAGTACTTC.

The genes are TRBV6-2 or TRBV6-3 and TRBJ2-7, with D perhaps matching TRBD2 (6 bases). Germline V lookup: CDR1 MNHEY, CDR2 SVGEGT. Trimming stripped 6 bases from V and 5 bases from J, with 23 bases between. This CDR3 has 16 residues. CDR3 amino acids: CASSPDSAGYPNEQYF. CDR3 in DNA: TGTGCCAGCAGCCCTGACTCCGCGGGGTATCCGAACGAGCAGTACTTC.

CDR3 sequence reads: CASSETGVYGYTF. CDR3 nucleotide sequence: TGTGCCAGCAGCGAGACAGGAGTTTATGGCTACACCTTC. The V call is TRBV2, the J call TRBJ1-2; possibly TRBD1 for D (6 bases). Germline loops: CDR1 SNHLY, CDR2 FYNNEI. V was clipped by 6 bases and J by 5 bases, with 13 bases between them. CDR3 length equals 13 residues.

The chain couples TRBV9 to TRBJ2-3; 9 nucleotides agree with TRBD2. Germline lookup yields CDR1 SGDLS and CDR2 YYNGEE. The CDR3 totals 16 residues. J lost 3 bases, V lost 4 bases, and 9 bases had no gene match. In DNA form, the CDR3 reads TGTGCCAGCAGCCAGACTAGCGGAAGGTTGACAGATACGCAGTATTTT. Encoded protein: CASSQTSGRLTDTQYF. Looking up the rest from reference TRBV9 and TRBJ2-3 gives the full variable domain: DSGVTQTPKHLITATGQRVTLRCSPRSGDLSVYWYQQSLDQGLQFLIQYYNGEERAKGNILERFSAQQFPDLHSELNLSSLELGDSALYFCASSQTSGRLTDTQYFGPGTRLTVL.

This chain links TRBV28 with TRBJ2-7; TRBD2 aligns across 11 bases. Per germline, CDR1 MDHEN and CDR2 SYDVKM. The CDR3 covers 15 residues. With 2 bases clipped from V and 5 bases from J, the junction kept 5 bases outside the gene matches. The CDR3 spells CASSLTSGGRDEQYF. CDR3 bases: TGTGCCAGCAGTTTAACTAGCGGGGGCAGAGACGAGCAGTACTTC.

V is TRBV12-3 or TRBV12-4 and J is TRBJ2-7, with 10 bases aligning to TRBD1. The V gene end was trimmed by 2 bases and the J gene end by 7 bases; junction bases not matched to a gene: 11. The CDR3 is made up of 16 amino acids. The CDR3 reads CASSLPGQGRRREQYF. CDR3 bases: TGTGCCAGCAGTTTACCGGGACAGGGGCGCAGAAGAGAGCAGTACTTC.

V gene TRBV6-2 or TRBV6-3 combines with J gene TRBJ2-7; D uncertain. V was trimmed by 2 bases and J by 2 bases, leaving 1 base between them. The germline gives CDR1 MNHEY, CDR2 SVGEGT. The CDR3 runs to 11 residues. CDR3 region: CASSYAYEQYF. In DNA, the CDR3 is TGTGCCAGCAGTTACGCCTACGAGCAGTACTTC.

The table lists this clonotype with a count of one. The V gene is TRBV20-1, the J gene TRBJ2-7, with 7 bases lining up with TRBD2. The CDR3 runs to 11 residues. The V and J ends lost 6 bases and 6 bases, in that order; junction bases with no gene match: 5. Per germline, CDR1 DFQATT and CDR2 SNEGSKA (reference sequence). The CDR3 bases are TGCAGTGCCTTGGGGGGGTTCGAGCAGTACTTC. Translated, it gives CSALGGFEQYF.

This clonotype was observed a few times. V usage is TRBV27 and J usage is TRBJ1-2; D is unresolved. Trimming pared 4 bases from V and 2 bases from J, leaving 11 bases between. The CDR3 totals 14 residues. CDR1 and CDR2 (germline): MNHEY, SMNVEV (reference sequence). The CDR3 region is CASSSFGANYGYTF. The CDR3 region has the DNA TGTGCCAGCAGTTCTTTTGGTGCGAACTATGGCTACACCTTC.

A few counts support this clonotype. V is TRBV29-1 and J is TRBJ2-1; D might be TRBD1 or TRBD2, each matching 5 bases. V lost 1 base and J 2 bases, leaving 15 bases between the germline ends. The germline gives CDR1 SQVTM, CDR2 ANQGSEA. The CDR3 totals 16 residues. The CDR3 is CSVEVGGHGTYNEQFF. CDR3 coding DNA: TGCAGCGTTGAAGTTGGGGGTCATGGGACCTACAATGAGCAGTTCTTC.

In this sample, this clonotype turned up a few times. V and J are TRBV12-3 or TRBV12-4 and TRBJ2-2, with TRBD1 identical over 11 bases. The CDR3 covers 20 residues. Trimming removed 7 bases from V and 1 base from J; junction bases left unmatched: 17. DNA for the CDR3: TGTGCCAGCACCCTAATGGCCCGTTTTGGGACAGGGGGGAACACCGGGGAGCTGTTTTTT. Amino acid sequence: CASTLMARFGTGGNTGELFF.

The chain links TRBV28 to TRBJ1-2, with 11 bases lining up with TRBD1. Per germline, CDR1 MDHEN and CDR2 SYDVKM. V trimming: 4 bases; J trimming: 3 bases; junction bases outside the gene matches: 4. CDR3 length equals 15 residues. CDR3 residues: CASSSPGQGDYGYTF. DNA of the CDR3: TGTGCCAGCAGTTCGCCGGGACAGGGGGACTATGGCTACACCTTC.

The rearrangement links TRBV9 to TRBJ2-3; D not certain. The CDR3 has 13 amino acids. The germline V gene has CDR1 SGDLS and CDR2 YYNGEE. Trimming removed 4 bases from V and 3 bases from J, with 9 bases in between. This CDR3 is CASSPVGTDTQYF. CDR3 nucleotide sequence: TGTGCCAGCAGCCCTGTAGGAACAGATACGCAGTATTTT.

The CDR3 bases are TGCGCCAGCAGGGGGGCTAGCACAGATACGCAGTATTTT. Its protein is CASRGASTDTQYF. This sequence joins TRBV5-1 and TRBJ2-3; a weak D match, TRBD1 (6 bases). Trimming removed 5 bases from V and 0 bases from J, with 7 bases in between. Germline V gene lookup returns CDR1 SGHRS and CDR2 YFSETQ. This CDR3 has 13 amino acids.

V gene TRBV3-1 combines with J gene TRBJ2-7; 8 positions match TRBD1. The CDR3 totals 13 residues. J was trimmed by 1 base and V by 8 bases; bases with no gene match: 4. Germline assignment: CDR1 LGHDT and CDR2 YNNKEL (reference sequence). DNA for the CDR3: TGTGCCAGCGCCCGGACAGGGTCCTACGAGCAGTACTTC. Translating it yields CASARTGSYEQYF.

The chain uses TRBV7-8 and TRBJ2-6, with unresolved D. Per germline, CDR1 SGHVS and CDR2 FQNEAQ. This CDR3 comprises 18 residues. With 1 base removed from V and 0 bases from J, the gap between germline ends came to 13 bases. CDR3 region: CASSLGYGSNSGANVLTF. The DNA of the CDR3 is TGTGCCAGCAGCTTAGGTTACGGTTCGAACTCTGGGGCCAACGTCCTGACTTTC.

This chain connects TRBV29-1 to TRBJ2-3, with unresolved D. Trimming took 2 bases from V and 0 from J, leaving 9 bases between them. This CDR3 region has 14 residues. Per the germline V gene, CDR1 is SQVTM and CDR2 is ANQGSEA. The CDR3, as DNA: TGCAGCGTTGAACCGGGCTCCAGCACAGATACGCAGTATTTT. Translated: CSVEPGSSTDTQYF.

V is TRBV4-1 and J is TRBJ1-2, with D possibly being TRBD1 (5 bases). This CDR3 is built from 16 residues. Germline CDR1 reads MGHRA; CDR2 reads YSYEKL. The V end was cut by 0 bases, the J end by 3 bases, with 14 bases between. The CDR3 region is CASSQDWGRADYGYTF. The CDR3 DNA follows: TGCGCCAGCAGCCAAGATTGGGGCAGGGCCGACTATGGCTACACCTTC.

A remark on this clonotype: Mismatch with germline at one junction end may stem from a read error. The gene calls are TRBV9 and TRBJ1-6, with D unresolved. The CDR3 runs to 16 residues. Germline V gene sequence: CDR1 SGDLS, CDR2 YYNGEE. CDR3 residues: CAMREGWNTNAGKSTF. CDR3 in DNA: TGTGCAATGAGAGAGGGCTGGAACACCAATGCAGGCAAATCAACCTTT.

CDR3 nucleotide sequence: TGTGCCAGCAGTGAACGGTCCTACGAGCAGTACTTC. Amino acids: CASSERSYEQYF. The V and J genes are TRBV6-6 and TRBJ2-7, with D unclear. Germline V CDR1 and CDR2: MNHNY, SVGAGI (reference sequence). CDR3 size: 12 residues. Trimming cost V 5 bases and J 1 base, with 6 bases left between them.